One and the same sample provided the 4 T cell receptor beta chains below, sequenced in a study of cytotoxic CD8 clonotypes in ibrutinib-treated CLL. Only in-frame clones appear in the TCRdb table, and some are missing; sequencing was by immunoSEQ multiplex PCR. The table includes some 150,000 clones, approximately 80% detected once. Material: PBMCs, obtained after 12 months of ibrutinib treatment. The receptors come from a human donor with chronic lymphocytic leukemia.

J is TRBJ2-7 and V is TRBV28, with TRBD1 as a possible D gene (6 bases). The CDR3 covers 12 residues. Looked up from germline, CDR1 is MDHEN and CDR2 is SYDVKM. Deletions cut 5 bases from V and 4 bases from J, with 9 bases between. CDR3 amino acids: CASSLGQYEQYF. The CDR3 DNA sequence: TGTGCCAGCAGTCTCGGACAGTACGAGCAGTACTTC.

The chain employs TRBV18 and TRBJ1-5, with 8 bases identical to TRBD1. In germline, CDR1 is KGHSH, CDR2 LQKENI. The CDR3 length is 16 residues. The V and J ends lost 3 bases and 0 bases, in that order; junction bases with no gene match: 4. The CDR3 sequence is CASSPSGGYSNQPQHF. Written as DNA, the CDR3 is TGTGCCAGCTCACCCTCAGGGGGCTATAGCAATCAGCCCCAGCATTTT. Filled out from reference TRBV18 and TRBJ1-5, the complete variable domain reads NAGVMQNPRHLVRRRGQEARLRCSPMKGHSHVYWYRQLPEEGLKFMVYLQKENIIDESGMPKERFSAEFPKEGPSILRIQQVVRGDSAAYFCASSPSGGYSNQPQHFGDGTRLSIL.

The V call is TRBV11-2, the J call TRBJ2-1; D gene ambiguous. CDR1 is SGHAT and CDR2 is FQNNGV in the germline V gene. The CDR3 is 12 amino acids. Trimming left V 5 bases short and J 8 bases short, with 10 bases between. The CDR3 nucleotides are TGTGCCAGCAGCCCAACCTTCGATGAGCAGTTCTTC. Its translation is CASSPTFDEQFF.

The chain joins TRBV10-3 to TRBJ2-5; maybe TRBD2 (6 bases). The CDR3 runs 14 residues. Looked up from germline, CDR1 is ENHRY and CDR2 is SYGVKD. The V gene lost 7 bases and the J gene lost 1 base, with 13 bases spanning the gap. In DNA form, the CDR3 reads TGTGCCATCAAGACACCCGGGGGCCAAGAGACCCAGTACTTC. Its translation: CAIKTPGGQETQYF.